This T cell receptor beta chain was recovered during a study of blood T cell repertoires in COVID-19. TCRdb's copy holds only in-frame clones and misses some; the assay was immunoSEQ multiplex PCR. The sample carries roughly 150,000 clones, 79% recorded once. This clone was counted a single time. J was trimmed by 3 bases and V by 2 bases; bases with no gene match: 6. The CDR3 sequence is 16 residues long. The germline CDR1 and CDR2 sequences are WSHSY and SAAADI. The receptor comes from a man aged 45-65 years with active or convalescent COVID-19. V usage is TRBV10-2 and J usage is TRBJ2-2; 7 bases are a match to TRBD2. The sample consisted of peripheral blood. The CDR3 nucleotides read TGCGCCAGCAGTGAGCCGAGCGGGACCTACACCGGGGAGCTGTTTTTT. It yields the protein CASSEPSGTYTGELFF.